The 3 T cell receptor beta chains below come from one sample, sequenced in a study of T cell responses to AZD1222 COVID-19 vaccine. Clones were sequenced by immunoSEQ multiplex PCR, and TCRdb holds only the in-frame ones, with some missing. The sample includes around 120,000 clones, approximately 89% of them seen just once. Material: peripheral blood, obtained on day 0 of AZD1222 vaccination. The source is an adult in good health.

The chain is built from TRBV19 and TRBJ1-3, with D perhaps matching TRBD1 (5 bases). The germline V and J ends were trimmed by 3 bases and 2 bases, with 23 bases remaining between them. This CDR3 is 19 amino acids long. Germline CDR1 is LNHDA and CDR2 is SQIVND (reference sequence). CDR3: CASSIGPGRKNQAGNTIYF. In DNA, the CDR3 is TGTGCCAGTAGTATCGGCCCGGGGCGCAAAAACCAGGCTGGAAACACCATATATTTT.

Comments on this clone: The same CDR3 can be traced to other DNA sequences in this sample. The chain links TRBV3-1 (or the pseudogene TRBV3-2) to TRBJ2-7, with D uncertain. Germline CDR1 is LGHDT and CDR2 is YNNKEL (reference sequence). V was trimmed by 4 bases and J by 4 bases, leaving 11 bases between them. The CDR3 has 13 amino acids. This CDR3 reads CASSLGRNYEQYF. The CDR3 nucleotides are TGTGCCAGCAGCCTAGGACGGAATTACGAGCAGTACTTC.

The J gene is TRBJ1-4, the V gene TRBV5-6; TRBD1 is a possible D gene (5 bases). Germline assignment: CDR1 SGHDT and CDR2 YYEEEE. This CDR3 is built from 14 residues. With 4 bases removed from V and 8 bases from J, the gap between germline ends came to 15 bases. The chain's CDR3 is CASSLWDVAEKLFF. The CDR3, as DNA: TGTGCCAGCAGCCTTTGGGACGTAGCGGAAAAACTGTTTTTT.